This is a list of T cell receptor beta chains from one sample in a study of OX40 agonist ivuxolimab in advanced cancers. Method: immunoSEQ multiplex PCR; TCRdb's copy keeps in-frame clones and lacks some. The sample yields about 51,000 clones, about four fifths seen once. The starting material was CD4+ or CD8+ T cells sorted from blood, obtained in a trial of the OX40 agonist ivuxolimab. The source is an adult with an advanced solid tumor such as melanoma, head and neck, liver or kidney cancer. Each CDR3 is given with its conserved first and last residue. Each record gives: CDR3 length, J gene, V gene, CDR3 protein.

len: 16; j_gene: TRBJ2-1; v_gene: TRBV7-9; CDR3aa: CASSFEGLAGWDEQFF
len: 15; j_gene: TRBJ2-3; v_gene: TRBV7-6; CDR3aa: CASSPSGRETDTQYF
len: 14; j_gene: TRBJ1-1; v_gene: TRBV7-3; CDR3aa: CASSPSGGRTEAFF
len: 14; j_gene: TRBJ1-6; v_gene: TRBV27; CDR3aa: CASSREANNSPLHF
len: 15; j_gene: TRBJ1-5; v_gene: TRBV5-4; CDR3aa: CASSRGGYSNQPQHF
len: 16; j_gene: TRBJ2-2; v_gene: TRBV7-8; CDR3aa: CASSSTSGVLAGELFF
len: 13; j_gene: TRBJ2-7; v_gene: TRBV2; CDR3aa: CASSGDRLYEQYF
len: 15; j_gene: TRBJ2-2; v_gene: TRBV11-1; CDR3aa: CASSQAAVYTGELFF
len: 14; j_gene: TRBJ1-5; v_gene: TRBV19; CDR3aa: CASNRAGFNQPQHF
len: 13; j_gene: TRBJ1-2; v_gene: TRBV27; CDR3aa: CASRPQGTDGYTF
len: 14; j_gene: TRBJ1-2; v_gene: TRBV9; CDR3aa: CASSAGFENYGYTF
len: 15; j_gene: TRBJ1-1; v_gene: TRBV6-5; CDR3aa: CASSSTGGGRTEAFF
len: 16; j_gene: TRBJ2-3; v_gene: TRBV5-6; CDR3aa: CASSFNRGAPTDTQYF
len: 16; j_gene: TRBJ1-6; v_gene: TRBV5-6; CDR3aa: CASSRGGTENNSPLHF
len: 14; j_gene: TRBJ1-2; v_gene: TRBV19; CDR3aa: CASSIVQAGYGYTF